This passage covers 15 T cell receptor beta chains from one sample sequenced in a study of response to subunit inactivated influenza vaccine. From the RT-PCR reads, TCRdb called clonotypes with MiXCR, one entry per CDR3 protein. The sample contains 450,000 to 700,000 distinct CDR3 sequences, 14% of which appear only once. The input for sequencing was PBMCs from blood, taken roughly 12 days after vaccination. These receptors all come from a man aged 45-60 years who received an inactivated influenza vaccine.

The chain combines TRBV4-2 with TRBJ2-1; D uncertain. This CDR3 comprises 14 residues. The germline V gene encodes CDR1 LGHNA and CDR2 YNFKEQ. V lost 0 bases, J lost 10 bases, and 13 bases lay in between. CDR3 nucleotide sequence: TGTGCCAGCAGCCAAGATCCGGACGTAAGAGAGCAGTTCTTC. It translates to CASSQDPDVREQFF.

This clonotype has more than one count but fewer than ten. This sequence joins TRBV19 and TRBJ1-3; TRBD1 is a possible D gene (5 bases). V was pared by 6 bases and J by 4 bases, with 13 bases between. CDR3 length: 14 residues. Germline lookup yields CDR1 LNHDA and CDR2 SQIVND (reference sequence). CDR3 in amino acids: CASSQGRGGNTIYF. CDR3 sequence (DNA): TGTGCCAGTAGCCAGGGACGTGGGGGAAACACCATATATTTT.

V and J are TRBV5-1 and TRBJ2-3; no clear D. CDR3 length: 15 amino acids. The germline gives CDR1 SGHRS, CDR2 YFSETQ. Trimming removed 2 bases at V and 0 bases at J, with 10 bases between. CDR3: CASSFGLTSTDTQYF. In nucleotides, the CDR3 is TGCGCCAGCAGCTTCGGTCTAACCAGCACAGATACGCAGTATTTT. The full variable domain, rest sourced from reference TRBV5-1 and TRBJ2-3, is KAGVTQTPRYLIKTRGQQVTLSCSPISGHRSVSWYQQTPGQGLQFLFEYFSETQRNKGNFPGRFSGRQFSNSRSEMNVSTLELGDSALYLCASSFGLTSTDTQYFGPGTRLTVL.

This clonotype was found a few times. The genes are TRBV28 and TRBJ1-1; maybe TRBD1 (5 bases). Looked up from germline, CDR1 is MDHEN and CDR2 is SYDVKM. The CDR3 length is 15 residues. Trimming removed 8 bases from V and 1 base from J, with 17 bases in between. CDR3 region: CASFPGGSGNTEAFF. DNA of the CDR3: TGTGCCAGCTTTCCCGGGGGGAGCGGGAACACTGAAGCTTTCTTT.

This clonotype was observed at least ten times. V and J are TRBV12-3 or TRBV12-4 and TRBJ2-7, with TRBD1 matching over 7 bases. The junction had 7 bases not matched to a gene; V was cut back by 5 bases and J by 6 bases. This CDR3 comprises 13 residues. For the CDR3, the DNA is TGTGCCAGCAGTCTAGGGGACAGAAGCGAGCAGTACTTC. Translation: CASSLGDRSEQYF.

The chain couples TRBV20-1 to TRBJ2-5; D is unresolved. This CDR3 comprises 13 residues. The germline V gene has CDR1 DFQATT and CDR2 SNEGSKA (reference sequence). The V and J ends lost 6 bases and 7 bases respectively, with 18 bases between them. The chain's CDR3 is CSARTDQRTTQYF. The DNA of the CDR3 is TGCAGTGCCAGGACGGACCAGAGGACGACCCAGTACTTC.

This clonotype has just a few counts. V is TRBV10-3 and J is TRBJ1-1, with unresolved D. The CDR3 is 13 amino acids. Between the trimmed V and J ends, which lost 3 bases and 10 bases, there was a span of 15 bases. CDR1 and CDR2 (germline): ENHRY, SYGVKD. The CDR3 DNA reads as TGTGCCATCAGTGAAGGCGGTCCCGGAGGAGCTTTCTTT. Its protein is CAISEGGPGGAFF.

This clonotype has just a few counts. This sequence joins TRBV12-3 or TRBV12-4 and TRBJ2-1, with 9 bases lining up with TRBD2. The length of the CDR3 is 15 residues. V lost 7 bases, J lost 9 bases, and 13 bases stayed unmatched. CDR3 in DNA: TGTGCCAGCACTGAAGCGGGGGGACCCTCTCGTGAGCAGTTCTTC. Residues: CASTEAGGPSREQFF.

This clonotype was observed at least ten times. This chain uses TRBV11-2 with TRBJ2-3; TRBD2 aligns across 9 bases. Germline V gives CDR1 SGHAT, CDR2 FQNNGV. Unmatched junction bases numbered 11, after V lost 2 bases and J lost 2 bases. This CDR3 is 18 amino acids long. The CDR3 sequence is CASSLSTPASGVTDTQYF. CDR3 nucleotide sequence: TGTGCCAGCAGCTTAAGCACCCCCGCTAGCGGGGTCACAGATACGCAGTATTTT.

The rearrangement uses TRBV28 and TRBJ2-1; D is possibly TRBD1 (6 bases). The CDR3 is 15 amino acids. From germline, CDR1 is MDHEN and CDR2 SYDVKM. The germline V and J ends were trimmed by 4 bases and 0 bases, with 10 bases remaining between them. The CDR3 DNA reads TGTGCCAGCAGTTCCAACAGGGACTCCTACAATGAGCAGTTCTTC. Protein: CASSSNRDSYNEQFF.

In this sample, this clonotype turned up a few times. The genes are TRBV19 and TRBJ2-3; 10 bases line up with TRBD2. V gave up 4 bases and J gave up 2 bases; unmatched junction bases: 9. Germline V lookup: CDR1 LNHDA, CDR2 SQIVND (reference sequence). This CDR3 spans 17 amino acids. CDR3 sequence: CASSTLPTSGITDTQYF. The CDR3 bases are TGTGCCAGTAGTACCCTCCCAACTAGCGGGATCACAGATACGCAGTATTTT. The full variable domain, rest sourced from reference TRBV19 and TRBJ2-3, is DGGITQSPKYLFRKEGQNVTLSCEQNLNHDAMYWYRQDPGQGLRLIYYSQIVNDFQKGDIAEGYSVSREKKESFPLTVTSAQKNPTAFYLCASSTLPTSGITDTQYFGPGTRLTVL.

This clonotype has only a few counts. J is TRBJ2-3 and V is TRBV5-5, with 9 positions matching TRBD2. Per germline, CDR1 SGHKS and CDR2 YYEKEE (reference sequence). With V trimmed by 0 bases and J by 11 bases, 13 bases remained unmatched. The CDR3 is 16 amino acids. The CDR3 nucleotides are TGTGCCAGCAGCTTGGGGACGTGGGCGGGGGGGCGTAGGCAGTATTTT. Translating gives CASSLGTWAGGRRQYF.

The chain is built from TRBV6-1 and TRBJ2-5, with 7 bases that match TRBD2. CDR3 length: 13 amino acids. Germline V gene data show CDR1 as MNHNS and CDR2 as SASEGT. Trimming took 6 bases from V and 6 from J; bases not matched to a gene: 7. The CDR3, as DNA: TGTGCCAGCAGGACCCCAGCGGGGCAGACCCAGTACTTC. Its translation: CASRTPAGQTQYF.

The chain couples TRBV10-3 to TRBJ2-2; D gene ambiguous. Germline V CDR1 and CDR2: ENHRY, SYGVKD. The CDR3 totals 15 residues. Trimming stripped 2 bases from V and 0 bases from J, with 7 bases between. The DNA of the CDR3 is TGTGCCATCAGTGAGGGCCAGACGAACACCGGGGAGCTGTTTTTT. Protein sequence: CAISEGQTNTGELFF.

Here the CDR3 reads CASSPRLAGVWEQYF. CDR3 DNA sequence: TGTGCCAGCAGCCCCAGACTAGCGGGAGTTTGGGAGCAGTACTTC. The chain uses TRBV14 and TRBJ2-7; 12 nucleotides match TRBD2. J was trimmed by 7 bases and V by 4 bases; bases with no gene match: 8. CDR1 and CDR2 (germline): SGHDN, FVKESK. The CDR3 extends over 15 amino acids.